The present entry profiles one T cell receptor beta chain with its context. This clonotype was counted between two and nine times. The clone's antigen remains unknown. The sample holds no much larger clone one base away, and base qualities are not on file. The 39 donors, aged roughly 6 to 100 years, were systemically healthy Caucasian individuals from Russia. Around 9.9 milliliters of peripheral blood were collected from each donor into EDTA-treated Vacutainer tubes. Ficoll-Paque density-gradient centrifugation was used to isolate PBMCs, with at least 7 million per sample. Total RNA, at least 5 micrograms per sample, was extracted from PBMCs with Trizol reagent. Naive CD45RAhigh/CD27high T cell percentages were measured by flow cytometry on a PBMC aliquot from every donor. These data come from a study of blood T cells in healthy people across ages (dated by TCRdb to about 2015). Study-level background: In model experiments, roughly one uniquely barcoded TCR beta cDNA molecule per two T cells was captured by template switching. Age-related changes in TCR beta repertoire diversity were measured in the study by deep sequencing normalized with unique cDNA molecular identifiers. Two additional independent replicas of 1 million unique cDNA reads from the same blood draw were analyzed for two donors (one aged 18 to 30 and one aged 80 or older). Donors were grouped into four age groups: young (average roughly 17 years), middle-aged (about 40), aged (approximately 58) and long-lived (about 89). To avoid experimental bias, donors of different ages were randomly spread across the sequencing lanes. Overall study results and their limits: Conclusive comparison of naive and antigen-experienced compartments was prevented by the profiling of bulk unsorted PBMCs. Because the CMV infection status of the donors was unknown, age-related changes in expanded clonotypes may potentially have been confounded. Compared with the aged group, the long-lived group had more naive CD4+ T cells, fewer expanded clones and increased TCR diversity, suggesting age selection. Estimates of total diversity based on one million sequenced T cells were regarded as lower bounds and as underestimates. As age increased, observed TCR beta diversity per million T cells dropped in a roughly linear way, and a significant reduction was already evident by age about 40. The percentage of naive T cells measured by flow cytometry correlated strongly with observed TCR beta diversity.

The V end gives up 4 bases and the J end 4 bases, leaving 5 bases in the junction not matched to a gene. The germline V gene provides CDR1 SNHLY and CDR2 FYNNEI. The cysteine opens and the phenylalanine closes a CDR3 of 14 amino acids. Of all the DNA, just the CDR3 is kept, 42 bases in frame from base 1. Library construction relied on 5' RACE. Sequenced on an Illumina HiSeq 2500. A second PCR of 7 to 11 cycles was performed with a sample-barcoded 5' primer and a J-beta primer mix. A unique molecular identifier was introduced onto each TCR beta cDNA molecule by a template-switch 5' adaptor carrying 12 random nucleotides. At least 2.5 million CDR3-containing paired-end reads were obtained from each sample. The Mint cDNA synthesis kit, primed by a TRBC-specific oligonucleotide, was used to synthesize first-strand cDNA from all RNA. All cDNA was treated with uracil-DNA glycosylase and then went through a first 18-cycle PCR with the universal primers M1SS and BC2_uni_R. As for the original processing: Normalization of each sample was performed by random selection of 1 million high-quality reads, each carrying a distinct molecular identifier. Reads sharing molecular identifiers were discarded rather than binned into consensus sequences. MiTCR, with a Q25 quality threshold and the strictest error-elimination algorithm, was used for CDR3 identification, clonotype clustering and error correction. A nonparametric unseen species model with Euler transformation was used to estimate a lower bound on total TCR beta diversity. TCRdb redid the processing of the public reads, applying fastp at Q25 and MiXCR, and retained in-frame beta chains. Records with the same CDR3 protein are collapsed into one entry carrying the most frequent genes and DNA. These V and J calls originate from TCRdb's pipeline instead of the authors' own analysis. The sample data list about 670,000 distinct CDR3 sequences, and approximately 52% of these were observed just once. The ten largest make up about 13% of the sample.

Sequenced sample: blood. The TCR comes from a woman of 80 years or more in good health. The chain joins TRBV2 to TRBJ1-1; 8 bases in between match TRBD1. Here the CDR3 is given as CASSVQGAITEAFF. The base sequence is TGTGCCAGCAGTGTGCAGGGGGCGATCACTGAAGCTTTCTTT.